This entry concerns a single T cell receptor (beta chain). These data are taken from a study of spatial heterogeneity in lung cancer. Whole-study context: Mean representation of each unique TCR and UMI combination in the raw reads exceeded ten occurrences.

Germline assignment: CDR1 MNHEY and CDR2 SVGAGI. The junction had 8 bases not matched to a gene; V was cut back by 6 bases and J by 4 bases. This CDR3 has 15 residues. The time point: sample taken at primary tumor resection. The library protocol tagged each TCR cDNA with a unique molecular identifier. MiXCR was run by TCRdb on the 5' RACE reads, yielding one entry per CDR3 protein. This sample has thousands of distinct CDR3 sequences; roughly 18% occur once, and the top ten carry less than 20%. The material sequenced was normal lung tissue next to the tumor, taken at surgery. The rearrangement joins TRBV6-5 to TRBJ1-2; TRBD1 matches at 10 bases. The source is a male donor with early-stage non-small cell lung cancer. DNA for the CDR3: TGTGCCAGCAGAGCGACAGGGGGCGGCGGCTATGGCTACACCTTC. It specifies CASRATGGGGYGYTF.